This TCR beta chain was sequenced during a study of T-cell memory formation after mild COVID-19. General study results and limits: Day 15 to 85 contractors were CD4/CD8 balanced; later expanders leaned CD4+. CM and EM subsets held most contracting CD4+ clones; EMRA held CD8+ ones.

TCR alpha and TCR beta cDNA libraries carrying sample barcodes and UMIs came from 5'RACE with constant-segment primers. Each CDR3 protein is one row after TCRdb ran MiXCR on the 5' RACE reads. The data show about 35,000 distinct CDR3 sequences, with around a fifth seen just once and over 1.5% held by the top ten. This clonotype was seen many times. Its matching antigen is unknown. This CDR3 is 14 amino acids long. Trimming took off 5 bases at V and 2 bases at J, with 12 bases between the two ends. The V gene's germline CDR1 is SEHNR and CDR2 FQNEAQ (reference sequence). This TCR derives from an adult who had mild COVID-19 (a few samples of this study predate the infection). Cell type and time point are not known. The rearrangement uses TRBV7-9 and TRBJ2-5; no clear D gene. The sample comprised PBMCs or a T cell subset sorted from them (not recorded which). Here the CDR3 DNA reads TGTGCCAGCAGCACCCCACGGAATCAAGAGACCCAGTACTTC. This sequence encodes CASSTPRNQETQYF.